This T cell receptor (beta chain) was documented in a study of T-cell reconstitution after alpha-beta-depleted transplantation in children. A few counts support this clonotype. Antigen: not known. TCRbeta library preparation incorporated unique molecular identifiers. TCRdb redid the calling of the PCR reads with MiXCR, one entry per CDR3 protein. This sample has about 980,000 distinct CDR3 sequences; around 30% occur once, and the top ten carry about 28%. Findings and caveats of the study: The study reportedly traced alpha-beta T cells about two months after transplant to several hundred expanded graft clones. Fresh T-cell production supplied most of the T-cell counts and diversity seen one year after transplant.

The CDR3 runs to 13 residues. Germline CDR1 reads SGHRS; CDR2 reads YFSETQ. V shed 7 bases and J shed 3 bases, with 12 bases lying between them. The rearrangement links TRBV5-1 to TRBJ2-3; D call uncertain. The source material was PBMCs, mostly from graft donor cells, sampled 360 days after TCRalphabeta/CD19-depleted stem cell transplant. The TCR originated in a boy younger than two who had a stem cell transplant for SCID, so the T cells may come from the graft donor. CDR3 residues: CASGRDETDTQYF. The CDR3 region has the DNA TGCGCCAGCGGTAGAGACGAGACAGATACGCAGTATTTT.